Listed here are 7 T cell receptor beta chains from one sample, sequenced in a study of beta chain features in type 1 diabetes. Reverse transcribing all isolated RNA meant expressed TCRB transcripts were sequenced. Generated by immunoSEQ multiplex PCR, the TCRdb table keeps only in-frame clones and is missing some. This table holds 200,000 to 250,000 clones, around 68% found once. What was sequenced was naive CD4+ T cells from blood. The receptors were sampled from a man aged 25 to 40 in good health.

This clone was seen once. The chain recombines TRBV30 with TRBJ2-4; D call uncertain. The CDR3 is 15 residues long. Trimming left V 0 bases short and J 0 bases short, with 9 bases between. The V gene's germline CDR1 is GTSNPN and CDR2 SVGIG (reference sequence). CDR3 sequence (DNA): TGTGCCTGGAGTGTACGAAGTCTAGCCAAAAACATTCAGTACTTC. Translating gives CAWSVRSLAKNIQYF.

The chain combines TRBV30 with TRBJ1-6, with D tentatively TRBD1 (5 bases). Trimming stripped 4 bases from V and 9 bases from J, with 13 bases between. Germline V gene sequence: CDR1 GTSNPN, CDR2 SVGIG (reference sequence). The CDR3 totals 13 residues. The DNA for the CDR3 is TGTGCCTGGACGACAGAACTAGGTTCACCCCTCCACTTT. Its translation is CAWTTELGSPLHF.

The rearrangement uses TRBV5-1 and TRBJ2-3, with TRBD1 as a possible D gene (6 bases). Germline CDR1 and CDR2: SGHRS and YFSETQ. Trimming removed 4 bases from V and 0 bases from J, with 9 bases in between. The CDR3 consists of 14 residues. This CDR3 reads CASSPDSSTDTQYF. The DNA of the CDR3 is TGCGCCAGCAGCCCGGACAGTAGCACAGATACGCAGTATTTT. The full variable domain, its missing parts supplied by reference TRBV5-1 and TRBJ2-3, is KAGVTQTPRYLIKTRGQQVTLSCSPISGHRSVSWYQQTPGQGLQFLFEYFSETQRNKGNFPGRFSGRQFSNSRSEMNVSTLELGDSALYLCASSPDSSTDTQYFGPGTRLTVL.

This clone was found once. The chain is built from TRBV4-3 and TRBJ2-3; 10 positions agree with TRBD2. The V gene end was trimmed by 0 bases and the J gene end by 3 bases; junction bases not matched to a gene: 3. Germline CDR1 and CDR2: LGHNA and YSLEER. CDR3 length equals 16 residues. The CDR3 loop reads CASSQEGSGRTDTQYF. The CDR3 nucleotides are TGCGCCAGCAGCCAAGAGGGTAGCGGGAGGACAGATACGCAGTATTTT.

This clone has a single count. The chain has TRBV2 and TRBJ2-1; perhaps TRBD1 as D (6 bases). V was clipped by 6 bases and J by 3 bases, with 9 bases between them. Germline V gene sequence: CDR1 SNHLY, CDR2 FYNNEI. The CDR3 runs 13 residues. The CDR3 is CASRETGYNEQFF. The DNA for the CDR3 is TGTGCCAGCAGGGAGACAGGCTACAATGAGCAGTTCTTC.

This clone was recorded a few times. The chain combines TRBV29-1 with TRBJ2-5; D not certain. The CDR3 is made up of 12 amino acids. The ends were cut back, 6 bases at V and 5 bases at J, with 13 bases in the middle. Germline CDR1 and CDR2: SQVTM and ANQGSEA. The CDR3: CSVHLGRETQYF. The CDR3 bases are TGCAGCGTCCACCTCGGACGGGAGACCCAGTACTTC.

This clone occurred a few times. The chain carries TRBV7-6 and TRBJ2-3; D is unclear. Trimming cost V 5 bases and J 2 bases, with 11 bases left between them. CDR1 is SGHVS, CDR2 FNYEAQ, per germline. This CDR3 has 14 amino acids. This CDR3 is CASSPGRLTDTQYF. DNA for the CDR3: TGTGCCAGCAGCCCCGGACGTCTCACAGATACGCAGTATTTT.